This TCR beta chain stems from a study of cytomegalovirus exposure and HLA in healthy donors. Study-wide points: TRBV6-2, TRBV6-3 and other indistinguishable V segments were excluded.

A multiplex PCR was run with 60 Vbeta primers and 13 Jbeta primers. Clones were sequenced by immunoSEQ multiplex PCR, and TCRdb holds only the in-frame ones, with some missing. This sample carries 200,000 or so clones, over 75% of them seen once, and the ten largest clones take 0.08% to 0.1%. On this clone itself: The antigen remains unidentified.

The germline V and J ends were trimmed by 4 bases and 5 bases, with 13 bases remaining between them. Germline V gene data show CDR1 as GTSNPN and CDR2 as SVGIG (reference sequence). The CDR3 length is 13 residues. The TCR comes from a boy younger than 10 in good health and CMV-seronegative. The chain recombines TRBV30 with TRBJ2-3; a weak D match, TRBD2 (5 bases). The sample consisted of PBMCs. This chain's CDR3 is CAWTPGAVDTQYF. The CDR3 DNA is TGTGCCTGGACCCCTGGAGCGGTAGATACGCAGTATTTT.